This T cell receptor (beta chain) was obtained from a study of cytomegalovirus exposure and HLA in healthy donors. General study results and limits: A later analysis linked a missense variant in DCLRE1C to the trimming of TCR beta V and J genes. Presence/absence comparisons presumed near-even sequencing depth among donors. Accurate predictions that matched the HLA-A and HLA-B alleles of most subjects were reportedly made from TCR beta sequences.

In the PCR, 60 Vbeta and 13 Jbeta primers were used. This table comes from immunoSEQ multiplex PCR, and its TCRdb copy is limited to in-frame clones, with some not included. Its clone listing holds 70,000 or so clones. For this clone: Its antigen is not identified.

The receptor was derived from a female donor in good health and CMV-seropositive. The source material was PBMCs.

The CDR3 DNA sequence: TGTGCCAGCAGTCACGGGGGCTACGAGCAGTACTTC. This sequence encodes CASSHGGYEQYF. The chain links TRBV6-5 to TRBJ2-7, with D perhaps matching TRBD2 (6 bases). The CDR3 sequence is 12 residues long. Germline V gene lookup returns CDR1 MNHEY and CDR2 SVGAGI. V lost 5 bases, J lost 3 bases, and 8 bases lay in between.